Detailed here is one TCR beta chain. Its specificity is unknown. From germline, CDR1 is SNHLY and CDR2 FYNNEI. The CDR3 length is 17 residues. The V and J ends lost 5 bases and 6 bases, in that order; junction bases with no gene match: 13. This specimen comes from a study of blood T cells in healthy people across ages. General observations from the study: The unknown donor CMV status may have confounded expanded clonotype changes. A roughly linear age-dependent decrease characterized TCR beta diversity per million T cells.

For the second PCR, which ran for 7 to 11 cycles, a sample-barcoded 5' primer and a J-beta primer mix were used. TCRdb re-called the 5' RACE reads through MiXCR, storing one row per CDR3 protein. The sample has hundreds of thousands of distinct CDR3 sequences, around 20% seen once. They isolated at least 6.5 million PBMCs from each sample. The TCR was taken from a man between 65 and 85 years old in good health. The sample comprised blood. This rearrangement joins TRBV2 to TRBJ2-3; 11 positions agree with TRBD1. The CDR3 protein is CASSQYTGQGARDTQYF. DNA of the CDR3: TGTGCCAGCAGTCAATATACCGGACAGGGGGCGCGGGATACGCAGTATTTT.